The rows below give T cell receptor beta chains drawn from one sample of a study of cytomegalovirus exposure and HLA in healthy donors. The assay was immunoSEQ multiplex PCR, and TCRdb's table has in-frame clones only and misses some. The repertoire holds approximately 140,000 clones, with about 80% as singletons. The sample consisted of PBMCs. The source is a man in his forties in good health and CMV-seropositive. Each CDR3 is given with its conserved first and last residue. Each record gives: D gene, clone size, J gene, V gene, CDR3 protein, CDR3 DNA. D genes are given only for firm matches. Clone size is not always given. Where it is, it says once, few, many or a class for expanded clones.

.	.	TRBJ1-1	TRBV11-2	CASSSGSTNTEAFF	TGTGCCAGCAGCTCAGGGTCCACGAACACTGAAGCTTTCTTT
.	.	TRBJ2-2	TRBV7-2	CASSYRGPPDTGELFF	TGTGCCAGCAGCTATCGTGGGCCCCCGGACACCGGGGAGCTGTTTTTT
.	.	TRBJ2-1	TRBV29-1	CSVLPVVEQFF	TGCAGCGTTCTTCCAGTTGTTGAGCAGTTCTTC
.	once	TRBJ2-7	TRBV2	CAVPGTNSYEQYF	TGTGCCGTACCCGGGACAAATAGCTACGAGCAGTACTTC
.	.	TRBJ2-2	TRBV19	CASSISPAYGTGELFF	TGTGCCAGTAGTATAAGCCCAGCGTACGGCACCGGGGAGCTGTTTTTT
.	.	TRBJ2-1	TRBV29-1	CSVEPPGPEAQFF	TGCAGCGTTGAACCCCCAGGCCCGGAGGCCCAGTTCTTC
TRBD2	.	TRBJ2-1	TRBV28	CASTPGGVSSYNEQFF	TGTGCCAGCACCCCCGGGGGGGTTAGCTCCTACAATGAGCAGTTCTTC
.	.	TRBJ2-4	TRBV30	CALEGGGAKNSQYF	TGTGCCTTGGAGGGGGGAGGGGCCAAAAACAGTCAGTACTTC
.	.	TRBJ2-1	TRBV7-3	CASSLRSSGLPYSYNEQFF	TGTGCCAGCAGCTTAAGGTCCAGCGGGTTACCCTACTCCTACAATGAGCAGTTCTTC
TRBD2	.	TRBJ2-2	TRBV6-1	CASSTSGRGTGELFF	TGTGCCAGCAGCACTAGCGGGAGAGGGACCGGGGAGCTGTTTTTT
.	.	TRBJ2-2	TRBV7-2	CASSLGSRPNTGELFF	TGTGCCAGCAGCTTAGGTTCGCGCCCGAACACCGGGGAGCTGTTTTTT
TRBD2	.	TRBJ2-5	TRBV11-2	CASSDGTMTQYF	TGTGCCAGCAGCGACGGGACTATGACACAGTACTTC
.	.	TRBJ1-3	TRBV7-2	CASSLGPISGNTIYF	TGTGCCAGCAGCTTAGGGCCGATCTCTGGAAACACCATATATTTT
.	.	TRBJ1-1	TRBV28	CASTSRGEANTEAFF	TGTGCCAGCACCTCGAGAGGGGAGGCGAACACTGAAGCTTTCTTT
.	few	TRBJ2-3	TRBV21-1	CASSKGGTWGRAPDTQYF	TGTGCCAGCAGCAAGGGGGGGACTTGGGGCAGGGCACCAGATACGCAGTATTTT
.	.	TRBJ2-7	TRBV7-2	CASSFDTYEQYF	TGTGCCAGCAGCTTTGACACCTACGAGCAGTACTTC
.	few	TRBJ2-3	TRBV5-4	CASSLPPGKDTQYF	TGTGCCAGCAGCTTGCCCCCAGGGAAAGATACGCAGTATTTT
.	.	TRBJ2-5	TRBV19	CASSSPTGERAGLKETQYF	TGTGCCAGTAGTTCCCCCACTGGGGAACGGGCGGGTCTGAAAGAGACCCAGTACTTC
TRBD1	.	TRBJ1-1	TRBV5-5	CASSRTGNGGGTEAFF	TGTGCCAGCAGCCGGACAGGAAATGGGGGAGGCACTGAAGCTTTCTTT
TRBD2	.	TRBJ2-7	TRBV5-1	CASSLALAESYEQYF	TGCGCCAGCAGCTTGGCACTAGCGGAATCCTACGAGCAGTACTTC
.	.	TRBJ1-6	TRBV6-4	CASNRDPGSPLHF	TGTGCCAGCAACAGGGACCCGGGGTCACCCCTCCACTTT
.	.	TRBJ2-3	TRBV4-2	CASSPRGRVDTQYF	TGTGCCAGCAGCCCAAGGGGTCGGGTGGATACGCAGTATTTT
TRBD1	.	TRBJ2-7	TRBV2	CASRAQGAGGYEQYF	TGTGCCAGCAGAGCCCAGGGGGCAGGGGGCTACGAGCAGTACTTC
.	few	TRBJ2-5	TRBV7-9	CASRPIGGWETQYF	TGTGCCAGCAGGCCTATAGGAGGGTGGGAGACCCAGTACTTC
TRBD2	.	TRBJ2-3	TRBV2	CASAAGVSDTQYF	TGTGCCAGCGCAGCGGGAGTGTCAGATACGCAGTATTTT
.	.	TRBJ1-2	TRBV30	CAWSPATAFYGYTF	TGTGCCTGGAGTCCCGCGACAGCTTTCTATGGCTACACCTTC
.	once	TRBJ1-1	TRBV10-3	CAISEGTASNTEAFF	TGTGCCATCAGTGAAGGTACAGCTTCGAACACTGAAGCTTTCTTT
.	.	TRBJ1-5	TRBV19	CASSLLWGRGASNQPQHF	TGTGCCAGTAGCCTATTATGGGGGAGGGGGGCAAGCAATCAGCCCCAGCATTTT
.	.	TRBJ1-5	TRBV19	CASSVNRDQPQHF	TGTGCCAGTAGTGTAAACAGGGATCAGCCCCAGCATTTT
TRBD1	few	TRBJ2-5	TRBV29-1	CSGTGEQETQYF	TGCAGCGGAACAGGGGAACAAGAGACCCAGTACTTC
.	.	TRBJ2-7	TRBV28	CASSYSLQLYEQYF	TGTGCCAGCAGTTACAGTTTACAACTCTACGAGCAGTACTTC
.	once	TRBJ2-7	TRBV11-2	CASREILYEQYF	TGTGCCAGCAGGGAGATCCTCTACGAGCAGTACTTC
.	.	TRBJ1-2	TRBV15	CATSGRQTEVGGYTF	TGTGCCACCAGCGGGCGGCAGACAGAAGTAGGTGGCTACACCTTC
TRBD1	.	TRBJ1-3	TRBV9	CASSVDPTGAGNTIYF	TGTGCCAGCAGCGTAGATCCGACAGGGGCTGGAAACACCATATATTTT
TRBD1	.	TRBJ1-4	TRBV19	CASTPAGQGVGYLFF	TGTGCCAGTACCCCCGCCGGACAGGGGGTCGGTTATCTGTTTTTT
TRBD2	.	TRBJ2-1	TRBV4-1	CASSQEPGTRPHNEQFF	TGCGCCAGCAGCCAAGAACCCGGGACTAGACCACACAATGAGCAGTTCTTC
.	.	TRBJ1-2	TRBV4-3	CASKPEMDFFYGYTF	TGCGCCAGCAAACCAGAAATGGACTTCTTCTATGGCTACACCTTC
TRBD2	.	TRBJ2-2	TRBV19	CASRASGATGELFF	TGTGCCAGTAGGGCTAGCGGAGCAACCGGGGAGCTGTTTTTT